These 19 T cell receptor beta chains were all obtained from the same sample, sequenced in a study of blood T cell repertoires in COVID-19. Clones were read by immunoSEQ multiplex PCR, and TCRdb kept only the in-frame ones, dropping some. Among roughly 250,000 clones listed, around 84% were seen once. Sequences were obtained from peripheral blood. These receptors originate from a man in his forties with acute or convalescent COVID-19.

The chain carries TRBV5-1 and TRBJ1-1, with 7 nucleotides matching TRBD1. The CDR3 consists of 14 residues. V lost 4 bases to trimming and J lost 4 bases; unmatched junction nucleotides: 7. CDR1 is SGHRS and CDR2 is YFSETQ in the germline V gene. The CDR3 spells CASSGTGVGTEAFF. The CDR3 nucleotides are TGCGCCAGCAGCGGAACAGGGGTCGGCACTGAAGCTTTCTTT.

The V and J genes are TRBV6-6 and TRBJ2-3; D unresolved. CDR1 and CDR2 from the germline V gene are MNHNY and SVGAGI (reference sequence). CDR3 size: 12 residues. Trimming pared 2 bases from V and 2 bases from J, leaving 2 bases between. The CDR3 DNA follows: TGTGCCAGCAGTTACCTCACAGATACGCAGTATTTT. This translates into CASSYLTDTQYF.

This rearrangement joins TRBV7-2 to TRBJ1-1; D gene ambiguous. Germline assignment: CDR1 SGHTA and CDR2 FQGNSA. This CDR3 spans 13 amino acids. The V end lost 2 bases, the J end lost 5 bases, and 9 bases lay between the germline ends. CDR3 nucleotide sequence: TGTGCCAGCAGCTTACCCCCGAGGACTGAAGCTTTCTTT. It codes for CASSLPPRTEAFF.

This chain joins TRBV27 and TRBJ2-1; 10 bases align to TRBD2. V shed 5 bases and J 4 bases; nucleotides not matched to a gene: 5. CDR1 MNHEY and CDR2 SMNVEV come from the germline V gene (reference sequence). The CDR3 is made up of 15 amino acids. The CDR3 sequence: CASSPAGGYYNEQFF. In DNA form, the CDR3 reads TGTGCCAGCAGTCCAGCGGGGGGGTATTACAATGAGCAGTTCTTC.

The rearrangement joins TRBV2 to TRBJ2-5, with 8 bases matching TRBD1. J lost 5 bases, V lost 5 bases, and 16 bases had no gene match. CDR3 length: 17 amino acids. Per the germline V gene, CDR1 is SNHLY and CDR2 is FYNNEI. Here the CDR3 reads CASSPTGWTGMIETQYF. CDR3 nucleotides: TGTGCCAGCAGTCCCACCGGTTGGACAGGGATGATCGAGACCCAGTACTTC.

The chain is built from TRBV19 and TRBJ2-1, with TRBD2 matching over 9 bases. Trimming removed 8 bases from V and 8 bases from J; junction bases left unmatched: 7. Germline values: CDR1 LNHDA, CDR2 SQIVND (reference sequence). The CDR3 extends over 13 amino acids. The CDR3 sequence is CASARVAGDEQFF. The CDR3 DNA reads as TGTGCCAGTGCGCGGGTAGCGGGGGATGAGCAGTTCTTC.

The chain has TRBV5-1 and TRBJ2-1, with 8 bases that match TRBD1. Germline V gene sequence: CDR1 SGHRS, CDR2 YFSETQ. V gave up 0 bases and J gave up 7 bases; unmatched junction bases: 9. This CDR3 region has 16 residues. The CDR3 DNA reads TGCGCCAGCAGCTTGGGAGGGACAGGCGGCCTTAATGAGCAGTTCTTC. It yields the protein CASSLGGTGGLNEQFF.

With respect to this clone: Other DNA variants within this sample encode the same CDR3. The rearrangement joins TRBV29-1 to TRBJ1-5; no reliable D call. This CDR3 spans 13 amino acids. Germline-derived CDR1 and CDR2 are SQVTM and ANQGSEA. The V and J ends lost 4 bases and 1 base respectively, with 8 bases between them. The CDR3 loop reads CSVGVGSNQPQHF. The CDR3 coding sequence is TGCAGCGTTGGGGTCGGGAGCAATCAGCCCCAGCATTTT.

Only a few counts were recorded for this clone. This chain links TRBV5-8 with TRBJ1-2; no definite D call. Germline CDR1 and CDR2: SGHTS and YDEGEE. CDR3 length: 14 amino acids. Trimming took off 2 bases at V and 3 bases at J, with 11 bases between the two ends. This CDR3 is CASSLEYGYYGYTF. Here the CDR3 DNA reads TGTGCCAGCAGCTTAGAGTACGGTTACTATGGCTACACCTTC.

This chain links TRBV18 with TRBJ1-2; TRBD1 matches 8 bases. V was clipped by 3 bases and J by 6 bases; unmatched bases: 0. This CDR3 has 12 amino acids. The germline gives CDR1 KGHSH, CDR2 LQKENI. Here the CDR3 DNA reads TGTGCCAGCTCACCGACAGGGGATGGCTACACCTTC. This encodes CASSPTGDGYTF.

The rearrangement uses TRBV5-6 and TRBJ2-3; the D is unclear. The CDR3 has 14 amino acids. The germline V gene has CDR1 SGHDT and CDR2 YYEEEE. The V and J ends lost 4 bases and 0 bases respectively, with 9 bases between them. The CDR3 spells CASSLDGSTDTQYF. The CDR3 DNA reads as TGTGCCAGCAGCCTGGACGGTAGCACAGATACGCAGTATTTT.

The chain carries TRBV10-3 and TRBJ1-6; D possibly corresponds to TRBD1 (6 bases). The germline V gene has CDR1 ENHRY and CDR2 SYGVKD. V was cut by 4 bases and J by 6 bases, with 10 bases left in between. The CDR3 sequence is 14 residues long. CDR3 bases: TGTGCCATCAGTGGGACAGACCCTAATTCACCCCTCCACTTT. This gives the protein CAISGTDPNSPLHF.

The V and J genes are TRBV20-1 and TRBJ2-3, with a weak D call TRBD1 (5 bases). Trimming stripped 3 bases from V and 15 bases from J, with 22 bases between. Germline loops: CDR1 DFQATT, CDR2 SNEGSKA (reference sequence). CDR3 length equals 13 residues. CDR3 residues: CSASLSSARVHYF. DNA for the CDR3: TGCAGTGCTAGTTTAAGTTCGGCCAGGGTACACTATTTT.

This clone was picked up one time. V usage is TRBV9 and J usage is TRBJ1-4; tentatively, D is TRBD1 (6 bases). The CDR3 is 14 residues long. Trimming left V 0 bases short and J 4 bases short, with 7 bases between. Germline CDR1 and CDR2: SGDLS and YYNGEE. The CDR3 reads CASSVEQGNEKLFF. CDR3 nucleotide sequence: TGTGCCAGCAGCGTAGAACAGGGTAATGAAAAACTGTTTTTT.

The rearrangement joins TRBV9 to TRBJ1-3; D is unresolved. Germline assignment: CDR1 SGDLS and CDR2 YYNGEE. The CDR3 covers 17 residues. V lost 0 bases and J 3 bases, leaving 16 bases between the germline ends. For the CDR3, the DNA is TGTGCCAGCAGCGTAGGCGGACGAGGGTCGGGTGGAAACACCATATATTTT. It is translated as CASSVGGRGSGGNTIYF.

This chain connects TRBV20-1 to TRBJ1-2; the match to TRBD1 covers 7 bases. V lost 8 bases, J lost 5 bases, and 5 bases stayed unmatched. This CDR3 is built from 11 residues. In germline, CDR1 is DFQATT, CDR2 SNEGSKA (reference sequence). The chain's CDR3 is CSSPGGYGYTF. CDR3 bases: TGCAGTTCCCCAGGGGGGTATGGCTACACCTTC.

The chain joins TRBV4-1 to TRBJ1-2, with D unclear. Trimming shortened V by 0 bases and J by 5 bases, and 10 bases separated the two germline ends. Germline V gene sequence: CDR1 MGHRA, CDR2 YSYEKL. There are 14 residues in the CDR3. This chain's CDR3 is CASSQEPGEYGYTF. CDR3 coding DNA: TGCGCCAGCAGCCAAGAACCGGGTGAATATGGCTACACCTTC.

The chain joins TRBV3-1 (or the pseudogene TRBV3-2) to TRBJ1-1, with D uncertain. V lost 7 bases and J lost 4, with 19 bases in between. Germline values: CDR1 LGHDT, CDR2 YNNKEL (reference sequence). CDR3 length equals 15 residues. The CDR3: CASNRGASVSTEAFF. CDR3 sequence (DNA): TGTGCCAGCAACCGGGGAGCCTCGGTATCCACTGAAGCTTTCTTT.

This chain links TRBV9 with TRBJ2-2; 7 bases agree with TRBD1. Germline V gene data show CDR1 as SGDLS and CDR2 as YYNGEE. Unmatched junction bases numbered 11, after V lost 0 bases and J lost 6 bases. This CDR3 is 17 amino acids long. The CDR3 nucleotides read TGTGCCAGCAGCGTAGTTTCCAGGGGGTCTCACCCCGGGGAGCTGTTTTTT. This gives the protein CASSVVSRGSHPGELFF. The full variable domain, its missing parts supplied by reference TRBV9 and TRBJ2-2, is DSGVTQTPKHLITATGQRVTLRCSPRSGDLSVYWYQQSLDQGLQFLIQYYNGEERAKGNILERFSAQQFPDLHSELNLSSLELGDSALYFCASSVVSRGSHPGELFFGEGSRLTVL.